The table lists the clone carrying this T cell receptor (beta chain) with many counts. Its target is unknown. Unique molecular identifiers were attached to individual cDNA molecules. One entry per CDR3 protein results from TCRdb running MiXCR on the 5' RACE reads. The sample records more than 35,000 distinct CDR3 sequences, around 5% being singletons. These data originate in a study of early T cells in non-severe SARS-CoV-2 infection. The wider study: The chains were unpaired, and the sequenced material was bulk RNA from unsorted whole blood.

The CDR3 extends over 14 amino acids. CDR1 SGHRS and CDR2 YFSETQ come from the germline V gene. V lost 0 bases and J lost 2, with 8 bases in between. Study-level findings and limits: Anti-spike CD8 responses were favored by VDJdb matching, which missed private and CD4 specificities.

The receptor comes from an adult who was a healthcare worker with PCR-confirmed SARS-CoV-2 infection or an uninfected control (not recorded which). J is TRBJ2-5 and V is TRBV5-1, with D possibly matching TRBD1 (6 bases). The specimen sequenced was whole blood. The CDR3 reads CASSLGQGQETQYF. The CDR3 nucleotides read TGCGCCAGCAGCTTGGGGCAGGGGCAAGAGACCCAGTACTTC.